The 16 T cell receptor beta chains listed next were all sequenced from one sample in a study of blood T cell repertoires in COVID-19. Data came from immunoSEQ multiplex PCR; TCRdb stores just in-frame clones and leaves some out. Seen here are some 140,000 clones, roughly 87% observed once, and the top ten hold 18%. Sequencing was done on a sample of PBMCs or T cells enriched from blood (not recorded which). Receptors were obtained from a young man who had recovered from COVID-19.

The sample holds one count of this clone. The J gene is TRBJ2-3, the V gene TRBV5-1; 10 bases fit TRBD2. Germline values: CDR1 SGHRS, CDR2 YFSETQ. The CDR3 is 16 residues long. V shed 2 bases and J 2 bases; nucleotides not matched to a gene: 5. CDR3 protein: CASSFGAGGHTDTQYF. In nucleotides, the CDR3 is TGCGCCAGCAGCTTCGGAGCGGGGGGGCACACAGATACGCAGTATTTT.

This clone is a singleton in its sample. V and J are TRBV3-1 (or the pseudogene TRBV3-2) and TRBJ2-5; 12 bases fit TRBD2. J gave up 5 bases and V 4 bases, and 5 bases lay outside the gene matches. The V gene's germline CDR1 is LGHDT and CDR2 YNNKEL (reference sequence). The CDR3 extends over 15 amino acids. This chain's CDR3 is CASSPLAGGVETQYF. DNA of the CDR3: TGTGCCAGCAGCCCCCTAGCGGGGGGGGTCGAGACCCAGTACTTC.

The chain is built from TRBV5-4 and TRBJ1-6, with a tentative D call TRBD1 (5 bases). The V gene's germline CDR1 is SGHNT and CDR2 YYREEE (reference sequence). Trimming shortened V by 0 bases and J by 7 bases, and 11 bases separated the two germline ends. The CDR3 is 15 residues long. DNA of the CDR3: TGTGCCAGCAGCTTGGTGCAGGGTTCAAATTCACCCCTCCACTTT. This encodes CASSLVQGSNSPLHF.

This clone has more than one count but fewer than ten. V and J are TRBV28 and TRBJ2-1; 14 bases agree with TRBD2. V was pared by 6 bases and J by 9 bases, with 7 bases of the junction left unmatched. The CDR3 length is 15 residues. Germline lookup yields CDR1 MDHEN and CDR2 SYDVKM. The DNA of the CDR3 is TGTGCCAGCAGGACCGGGACTAGCGGGAGTAGTGAGCAGTTCTTC. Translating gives CASRTGTSGSSEQFF.

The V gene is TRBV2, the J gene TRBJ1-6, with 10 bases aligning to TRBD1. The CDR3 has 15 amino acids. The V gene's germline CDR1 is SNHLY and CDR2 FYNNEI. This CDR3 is CVTSLGQGNNSPLHF. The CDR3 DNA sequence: TGTGTCACTTCTCTGGGACAGGGGAACAATTCACCCCTCCACTTT.

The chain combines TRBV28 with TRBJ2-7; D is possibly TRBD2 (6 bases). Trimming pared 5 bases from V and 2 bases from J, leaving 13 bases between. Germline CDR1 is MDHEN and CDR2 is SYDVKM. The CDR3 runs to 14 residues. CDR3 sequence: CASSPASGAYEQYV. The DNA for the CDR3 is TGTGCCAGCAGTCCCGCCTCGGGGGCCTACGAGCAGTACGTC.

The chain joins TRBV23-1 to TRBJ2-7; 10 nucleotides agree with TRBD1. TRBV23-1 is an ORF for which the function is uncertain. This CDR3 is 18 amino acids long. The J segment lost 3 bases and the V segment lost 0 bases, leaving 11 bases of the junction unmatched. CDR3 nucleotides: TGCGCCAGCAGTCAATCAGTCTCGGGACAGGGGCCATACTACGAGCAGTACGTC. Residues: CASSQSVSGQGPYYEQYV.

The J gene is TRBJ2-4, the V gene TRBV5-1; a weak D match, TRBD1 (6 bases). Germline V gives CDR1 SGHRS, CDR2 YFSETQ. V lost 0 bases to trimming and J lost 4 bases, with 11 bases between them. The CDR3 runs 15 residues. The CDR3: CASSLAPGQKNIQYF. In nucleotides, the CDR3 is TGCGCCAGCAGCTTGGCCCCGGGACAAAAAAACATTCAGTACTTC.

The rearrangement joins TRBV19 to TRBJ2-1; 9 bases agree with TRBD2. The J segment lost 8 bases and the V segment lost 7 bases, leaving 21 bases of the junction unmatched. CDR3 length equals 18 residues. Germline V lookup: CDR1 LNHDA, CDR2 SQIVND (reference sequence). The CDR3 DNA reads TGTGCCAGTACCGCGGGGGGGACATTCGACGGGAGTCCCCATGAGCAGTTCTTC. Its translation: CASTAGGTFDGSPHEQFF.

This CDR3 is CASSVPIPGQTNTGELFF. The CDR3, as DNA: TGTGCCAGTAGTGTCCCTATCCCGGGACAGACGAACACCGGGGAGCTGTTTTTT. This rearrangement joins TRBV19 to TRBJ2-2; TRBD1 agrees at 7 bases. This CDR3 comprises 18 residues. Unmatched junction bases numbered 12, after V lost 5 bases and J lost 0 bases. Germline V gene lookup returns CDR1 LNHDA and CDR2 SQIVND (reference sequence).

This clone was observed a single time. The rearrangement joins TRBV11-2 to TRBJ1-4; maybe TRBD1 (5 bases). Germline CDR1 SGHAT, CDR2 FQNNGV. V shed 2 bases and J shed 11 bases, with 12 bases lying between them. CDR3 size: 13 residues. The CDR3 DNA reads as TGTGCCAGCAGCTTAAGCGAAGGGGTGAAACTGTTTTTT. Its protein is CASSLSEGVKLFF.

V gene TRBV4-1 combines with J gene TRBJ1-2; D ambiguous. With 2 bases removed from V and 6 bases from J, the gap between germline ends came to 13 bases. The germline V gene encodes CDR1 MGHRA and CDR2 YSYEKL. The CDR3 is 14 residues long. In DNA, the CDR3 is TGCGCCAGCAGCCAACCGGGGTTCGAGAATGGCTACACCTTC. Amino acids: CASSQPGFENGYTF.

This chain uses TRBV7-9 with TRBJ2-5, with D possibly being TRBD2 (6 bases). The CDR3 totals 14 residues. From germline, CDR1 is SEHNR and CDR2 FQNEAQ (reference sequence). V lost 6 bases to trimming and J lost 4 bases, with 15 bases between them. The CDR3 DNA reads TGTGCCAGCAGGGAGGGACTCAGTGCAGAGACCCAGTACTTC. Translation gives CASREGLSAETQYF.

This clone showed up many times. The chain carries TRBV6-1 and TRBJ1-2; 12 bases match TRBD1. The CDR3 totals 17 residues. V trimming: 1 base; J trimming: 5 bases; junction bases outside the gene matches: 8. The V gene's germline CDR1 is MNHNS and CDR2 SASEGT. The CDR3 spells CASSEVGDRGLRYGYTF. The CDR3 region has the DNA TGTGCCAGCAGTGAAGTGGGGGACAGGGGGCTGAGGTATGGCTACACCTTC.

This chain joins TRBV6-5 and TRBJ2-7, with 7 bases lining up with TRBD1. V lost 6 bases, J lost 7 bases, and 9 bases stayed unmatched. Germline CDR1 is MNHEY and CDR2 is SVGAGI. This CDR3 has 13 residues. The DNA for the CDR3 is TGTGCCAGCAGGCTTTACAGGGGAAGAGAGCAGTACGTC. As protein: CASRLYRGREQYV.

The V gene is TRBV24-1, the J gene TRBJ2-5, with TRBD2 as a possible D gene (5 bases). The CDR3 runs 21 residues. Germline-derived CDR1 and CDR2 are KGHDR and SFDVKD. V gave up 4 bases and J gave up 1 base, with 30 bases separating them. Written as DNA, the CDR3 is TGTGCCACCAGTGACCAAAGGAGGATAGCCTCCGAAAGGAAGCTCCAAGAGACCCAGTACTTC. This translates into CATSDQRRIASERKLQETQYF.